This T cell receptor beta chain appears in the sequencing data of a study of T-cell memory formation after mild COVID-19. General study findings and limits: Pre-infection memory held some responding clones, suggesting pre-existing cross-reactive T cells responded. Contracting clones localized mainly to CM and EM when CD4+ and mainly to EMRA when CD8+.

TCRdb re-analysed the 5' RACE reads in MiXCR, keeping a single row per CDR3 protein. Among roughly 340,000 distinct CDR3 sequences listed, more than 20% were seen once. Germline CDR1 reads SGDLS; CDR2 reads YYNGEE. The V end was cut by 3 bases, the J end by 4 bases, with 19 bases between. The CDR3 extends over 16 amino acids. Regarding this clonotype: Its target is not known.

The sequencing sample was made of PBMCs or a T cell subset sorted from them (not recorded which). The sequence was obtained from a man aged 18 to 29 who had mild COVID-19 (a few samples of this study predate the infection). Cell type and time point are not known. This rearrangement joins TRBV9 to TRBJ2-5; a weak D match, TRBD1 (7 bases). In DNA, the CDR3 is TGTGCCAGCAGCGCCGGAGGGGGCTTGATCGGAGAGACCCAGTACTTC. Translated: CASSAGGGLIGETQYF.